The sequence of this T cell receptor (beta chain) was determined in a study of glioma-infiltrating T cells. Study results and caveats: Very few CDR3 sequences were shared between tissue and blood.

TCR alpha and beta CDR3 regions were amplified from RNA using iRepertoire nested multiplex PCR. TCRdb reprocessed the multiplex PCR reads via MiXCR and lists one record per CDR3 protein. The sample lists 300,000 to 450,000 distinct CDR3 sequences, 41% occurring once. J lost 6 bases, V lost 8 bases, and 7 bases had no gene match. Germline CDR1 and CDR2: LNHNV and YYDKDF (reference sequence). The CDR3 is made up of 14 amino acids. The table lists this clonotype with many counts. Its target is unknown. The sample taken for sequencing was glioma tissue, nonneoplastic brain tissue, or PBMCs (not recorded which). J is TRBJ2-1 and V is TRBV15, with TRBD2 matching over 10 bases. The TCR comes from a human donor with low-grade glioma or glioblastoma, undergoing nonglioma brain surgery, or in good health (not recorded which). CDR3 sequence (DNA): TGTGCCACCGGAGGGCTAGCGGGAGCCAATGAGCAGTTCTTC. It specifies CATGGLAGANEQFF.